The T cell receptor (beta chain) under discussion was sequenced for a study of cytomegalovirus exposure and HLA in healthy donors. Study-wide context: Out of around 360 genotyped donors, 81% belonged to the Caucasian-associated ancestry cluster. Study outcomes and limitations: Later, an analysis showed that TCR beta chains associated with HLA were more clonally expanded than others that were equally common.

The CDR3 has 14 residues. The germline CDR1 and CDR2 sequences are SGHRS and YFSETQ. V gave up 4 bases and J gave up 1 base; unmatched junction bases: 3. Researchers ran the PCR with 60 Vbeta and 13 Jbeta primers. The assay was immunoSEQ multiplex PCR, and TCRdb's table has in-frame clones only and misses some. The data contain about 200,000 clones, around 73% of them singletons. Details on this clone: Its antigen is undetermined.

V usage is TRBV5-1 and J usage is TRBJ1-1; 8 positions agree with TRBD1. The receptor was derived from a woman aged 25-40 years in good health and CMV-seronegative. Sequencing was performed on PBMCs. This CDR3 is CASSRQGANTEAFF. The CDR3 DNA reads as TGCGCCAGCAGCCGGCAGGGGGCGAACACTGAAGCTTTCTTT.